A selection of T cell receptor beta chains follows, all from one sample in a study of blood T cells in healthy people across ages. In TCRdb, the 5' RACE reads were re-called with MiXCR into one record per CDR3 protein. The table has about 1.5 million distinct CDR3 sequences, roughly 43% seen once. The sample taken for sequencing was blood. These receptors all stem from a woman aged 18-29 years in good health. Each CDR3 is given with its conserved first and last residue.

v_gene	j_gene	CDR3aa
TRBV4-3	TRBJ2-5	CASSRTGFSQETQYF
TRBV11-2	TRBJ2-3	CASSLEGQGPDTQYF
TRBV7-9	TRBJ2-3	CASSLAETSGTDTQYF
TRBV6-1	TRBJ1-1	CASSNRGGQAFF
TRBV14	TRBJ2-5	CASNRQGSSNEQYF
TRBV4-3	TRBJ2-3	CASSHYGDDTETDTQYF
TRBV27	TRBJ1-2	CASSSLQGGYTF
TRBV5-4	TRBJ1-2	CASRYHTGSGGYTF
TRBV5-1	TRBJ2-1	CASSLVVLEDNEQFF
TRBV12-3/TRBV12-4	TRBJ2-1	CASSPGFIRESRYEQFF
TRBV12-3/TRBV12-4	TRBJ2-1	CASSVADPNNEQFF
TRBV20-1	TRBJ2-1	CSAPGLALSNRNNEQFF
TRBV6-5	TRBJ1-4	CASSTYKPGNREKLFF
TRBV6-4	TRBJ2-3	CASSDLPAGNTDTQYF
TRBV15	TRBJ1-1	CATSRPGQLNTEAFF
TRBV4-2	TRBJ2-1	CASSQPSLGSYNEQFF
TRBV2	TRBJ2-4	CASSEARQGTYF
TRBV16	TRBJ1-2	CASSQLSTGNYGYTF
TRBV12-3/TRBV12-4	TRBJ1-1	CASTRIGGLTEAFF
TRBV20-1	TRBJ2-5	CSAIEQETQYF
TRBV29-1	TRBJ2-1	CSVENRFSYNEQFF
TRBV5-1	TRBJ2-1	CASTRQLGGNNEQFF
TRBV6-1	TRBJ2-1	CASAESSGAYNEQFF
TRBV5-1	TRBJ1-1	CASSVGTGFTEAFF
TRBV7-9	TRBJ2-1	CASSLEGASGAYNEQFF
TRBV7-2	TRBJ2-1	CASSNTGSSYNEQFF
TRBV7-9	TRBJ2-3	CASTVAGEATDTQYF
TRBV7-3	TRBJ2-3	CASSPTLTSGADTQYF
TRBV12-3/TRBV12-4	TRBJ2-5	CAGRGGGGPYNEQYF
TRBV3-1	TRBJ2-1	CASSLHGSRGANEQFF
TRBV7-2	TRBJ1-1	CASSLKIQGLGGTEAFF